Listed below are T cell receptor beta chains from one sample, sequenced in a study of neoadjuvant anti-PD-1 for oral cavity cancer. Using immunoSEQ multiplex PCR, the repertoire was profiled, and TCRdb retains in-frame clones only, with some absent. The sample has 9,500 to 15,000 clones, 70% to 75% seen once. This specimen consisted of PBMCs, obtained after nivolumab (anti-PD-1) treatment. These receptors were obtained from a person between 40 and 85 years old with oral cavity squamous cell carcinoma. CDR3s include the opening cysteine and the closing phenylalanine or tryptophan. The size field is filled for only some rows; it gives once, few, many or a size class.

>once|TRBJ2-2|14|TRBV5-1
CAGRDRVSTGELFF
>NA|TRBJ1-1|15|TRBV4-1
CASSRVGQKNTEAFF
>NA|TRBJ2-7|12|TRBV5-1
CASSPQVYEQYF
>few|TRBJ1-6|16|TRBV7-8
CASSSSWDSYNSPLHF
>NA|TRBJ1-5|15|TRBV19
CASSLPGTGNQPQHF
>NA|TRBJ2-7|13|TRBV15
CATSILGRYEQYF
>NA|TRBJ2-3|19|TRBV4-1
CASSQDIFSLAGLTDTQYF
>NA|TRBJ2-7|12|TRBV5-3
CARSQNNYEQYF
>NA|TRBJ1-1|14|TRBV27
CASRKGSPTTEAFF
>NA|TRBJ2-2|14|TRBV2
CASSYIPNTGELFF
>NA|TRBJ1-1|12|TRBV30
CAWRQSGTEAFF
>NA|TRBJ1-4|13|TRBV6-1
CASGREANEKLFF
>NA|TRBJ2-1|11|TRBV5-1
CASSLEVEQFF
>NA|TRBJ1-5|12|TRBV30
CAWSVLNQPQHF
>NA|TRBJ1-1|15|TRBV6-1
CASSGRGGANTEAFF
>NA|TRBJ2-1|13|TRBV6-6
CASITREYNEQFF
>NA|TRBJ2-6|14|TRBV5-4
CASSSISGANVLTF
>NA|TRBJ1-1|14|TRBV9
CASSVGGEVPEAFF
>NA|TRBJ2-4|18|TRBV19
CASSISESILSSKNIQYF
>NA|TRBJ1-2|15|TRBV4-1
CASSQDTWNREGYTF
>few|TRBJ1-1|14|TRBV7-8
CASSLGLGNTEAFF
>NA|TRBJ2-2|14|TRBV7-6
CASSLAGDTGELFF
>NA|TRBJ1-3|14|TRBV19
CASSIGTAGNTIYF
>NA|TRBJ1-3|11|TRBV11-3
CASSTGNTIYF
>once|TRBJ2-7|12|TRBV19
CASGRTLNEQYF
>NA|TRBJ1-2|14|TRBV15
CATSNSGQGFGYTF
>NA|TRBJ1-4|14|TRBV28
CASSFGAFNEKLFF
>NA|TRBJ2-7|13|TRBV28
CASIDRNLYEQYF
>NA|TRBJ2-5|17|TRBV5-7
CASSFAPGTDHQETQYF
>few|TRBJ1-1|15|TRBV4-1
CASSHPGGVRTEAFF
>NA|TRBJ2-7|12|TRBV10-2
CASTTGFYEQYF
>NA|TRBJ2-7|15|TRBV6-5
CASSYRDRGQYEQYF
>NA|TRBJ2-1|13|TRBV10-1
CASNAGLDNEQFF
>NA|TRBJ2-7|12|TRBV2
CASSGLDYEQYF
>NA|TRBJ1-1|15|TRBV15
CATSRDRVGPTEAFF
>NA|TRBJ2-2|17|TRBV4-1
CASSQVVAGVATGELFF
>few|TRBJ2-1|14|TRBV10-1
CASAPGTGGVEQFF
>few|TRBJ2-5|14|TRBV4-2
CASSPGLAEETQYF
>NA|TRBJ2-6|18|TRBV7-2
CASSLSGTAGLRANVLTF
>NA|TRBJ2-6|20|TRBV5-1
CASSLEGAGQGFSGANVLTF
>NA|TRBJ2-3|12|TRBV10-2
CASTRVGDTQYF
>few|TRBJ1-1|14|TRBV6-1
CASPTDRLNTEAFF
>once|TRBJ1-4|14|TRBV5-4
CASSFDSSNEKLFF
>NA|TRBJ2-1|16|TRBV5-1
CASSPQRGGLYNEQFF
>NA|TRBJ1-6|17|TRBV18
CASSPGQGSSYNSPLHF
>NA|TRBJ1-2|15|TRBV5-1
CASSLGDNFSYGYTF
>NA|TRBJ2-1|16|TRBV7-3
CASSSTRLAGNNEQFF
>NA|TRBJ2-7|16|TRBV5-1
CASSAVTWTGRHEQYF